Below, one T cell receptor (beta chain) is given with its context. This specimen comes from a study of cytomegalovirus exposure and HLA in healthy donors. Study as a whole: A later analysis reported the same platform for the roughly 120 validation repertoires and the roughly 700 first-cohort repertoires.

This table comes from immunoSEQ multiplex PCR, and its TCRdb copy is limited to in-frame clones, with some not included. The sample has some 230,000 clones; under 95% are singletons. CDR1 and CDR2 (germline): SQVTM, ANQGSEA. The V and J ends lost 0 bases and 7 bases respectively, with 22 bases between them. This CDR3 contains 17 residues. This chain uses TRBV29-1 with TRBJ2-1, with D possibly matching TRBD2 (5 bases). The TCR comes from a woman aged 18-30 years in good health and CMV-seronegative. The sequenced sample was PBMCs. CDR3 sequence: CSVEDLLSGRNQNEQFF. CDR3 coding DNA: TGCAGCGTTGAAGATCTTTTAAGCGGACGTAACCAAAATGAGCAGTTCTTC.